This T cell receptor beta chain was recorded in a study of blood T cell repertoires in COVID-19. Overall study context: The United States, Italy and Spain were the sources of the acute and convalescent COVID-19 samples.

This CDR3 spans 14 amino acids. From germline, CDR1 is SGHRS and CDR2 YFSETQ. The ends lost 0 bases at V and 5 bases at J; junction bases unmatched: 3. Original methodology: Amplification with reference gene primers provided the estimates of nucleated cell counts. The table came from immunoSEQ multiplex PCR; TCRdb's copy has only in-frame clones and leaves some out. That table gives V, J and clone size, and the DNA gave D and trimming. The sample contains about 80,000 clones, around 81% of which appear only once. The chain carries TRBV5-1 and TRBJ2-5; 8 bases agree with TRBD2. The receptor comes from a human donor in a cohort sampled during active COVID-19. Sample: peripheral blood. In nucleotides, the CDR3 is TGCGCCAGCAGCTTGGGGACTAGCCAGGAGACCCAGTACTTC. This codes for CASSLGTSQETQYF. The complete variable domain, with remaining parts taken from reference TRBV5-1 and TRBJ2-5, reads KAGVTQTPRYLIKTRGQQVTLSCSPISGHRSVSWYQQTPGQGLQFLFEYFSETQRNKGNFPGRFSGRQFSNSRSEMNVSTLELGDSALYLCASSLGTSQETQYFGPGTRLLVL.